A single sample is the source of the 20 T cell receptor beta chains below, sequenced in a study of CD8+ T cells in alopecia areata. The treatment was: oral pan-JAK inhibitor, 5-10 mg twice daily. cDNA reverse transcribed from extracted RNA served as the sequencing template. TCRdb's copy holds only in-frame clones and misses some; the assay was immunoSEQ multiplex PCR. Of around 100,000 clones listed, approximately 90% are singletons. The material was CD8+ T cells sorted from blood, obtained between weeks 30 and 35, from a patient treated with tofacitinib. Receptors were obtained from a human donor with alopecia areata.

This clone was recorded once. The V and J genes are TRBV7-9 and TRBJ2-3; D is perhaps TRBD1 (6 bases). The CDR3 is made up of 15 amino acids. CDR1 and CDR2 from the germline V gene are SEHNR and FQNEAQ (reference sequence). The V gene lost 5 bases and the J gene lost 0 bases, with 12 bases spanning the gap. The CDR3 here is CASSHGQTSTDTQYF. The CDR3 region has the DNA TGTGCCAGCAGCCATGGACAGACTAGCACAGATACGCAGTATTTT.

The genes are TRBV15 and TRBJ2-7; maybe TRBD2 (7 bases). This CDR3 is 17 amino acids long. Trimming took 0 bases from V and 2 from J, leaving 17 bases between them. Germline CDR1 is LNHNV and CDR2 is YYDKDF (reference sequence). This chain's CDR3 is CATSRDRPKGGPYEQYF. The CDR3 DNA reads TGTGCCACCAGCAGAGATCGGCCCAAGGGGGGGCCCTACGAGCAGTACTTC.

The table lists this clone with a few counts. This chain uses TRBV4-2 with TRBJ2-3; TRBD2 aligns across 9 bases. Unmatched junction bases numbered 3, after V lost 5 bases and J lost 0 bases. The length of the CDR3 is 15 residues. Germline V CDR1 and CDR2: LGHNA, YNFKEQ. In nucleotides, the CDR3 is TGTGCCAGCAGCTCCACTAGCGGGAGCACAGATACGCAGTATTTT. Its protein product is CASSSTSGSTDTQYF.

The genes are TRBV5-1 and TRBJ2-3; 9 bases map to TRBD2. Germline-derived CDR1 and CDR2 are SGHRS and YFSETQ. V lost 0 bases to trimming and J lost 1 base; unmatched junction nucleotides: 0. The CDR3 runs to 15 residues. CDR3 amino acids: CASSLGTSGTDTQYF. CDR3 nucleotides: TGCGCCAGCAGCTTGGGGACTAGCGGCACAGATACGCAGTATTTT.

This clone was observed a few times. This rearrangement joins TRBV27 to TRBJ2-3; D unclear. CDR3 length equals 14 residues. Trimming removed 1 base from V and 4 bases from J, with 9 bases in between. Germline V gene data show CDR1 as MNHEY and CDR2 as SMNVEV (reference sequence). DNA for the CDR3: TGTGCCAGCAGTTTATTTGGGGTTCCAGATACGCAGTATTTT. Amino acid sequence: CASSLFGVPDTQYF.

This chain links TRBV11-2 with TRBJ2-1, with 8 bases lining up with TRBD2. After removal of 6 bases from V and 1 base from J, the junction contained 8 bases not matched to a gene. This CDR3 has 16 amino acids. Germline lookup yields CDR1 SGHAT and CDR2 FQNNGV. The CDR3 DNA sequence: TGTGCCAGCAGACCCTCAAGCGGGAGTTCCTACAATGAGCAGTTCTTC. Residues: CASRPSSGSSYNEQFF.

The V and J genes are TRBV29-1 and TRBJ2-7; the match to TRBD2 covers 9 bases. CDR1 is SQVTM and CDR2 is ANQGSEA in the germline V gene. Trimming at V came to 7 bases and at J to 3 bases, leaving 7 bases not matched to a gene. This CDR3 comprises 13 residues. The DNA for the CDR3 is TGCAGCGCCCGGACTAGCGAAGGCTACGAGCAGTACTTC. This gives the protein CSARTSEGYEQYF.

This clone was seen only a few times. The CDR3 DNA reads as TGTGCCAGCAGTTACGCGGGGACAGGGGGCGTCAATGAGCAGTTCTTC. Translation gives CASSYAGTGGVNEQFF. V is TRBV6-5 and J is TRBJ2-1; 12 nucleotides agree with TRBD1. The junction had 5 bases not matched to a gene; V was cut back by 2 bases and J by 6 bases. This CDR3 is built from 16 residues. Germline values: CDR1 MNHEY, CDR2 SVGAGI.

The chain joins TRBV2 to TRBJ1-1, with 8 bases fitting TRBD1. The J segment lost 6 bases and the V segment lost 1 base, leaving 7 bases of the junction unmatched. This CDR3 comprises 15 residues. Germline V gene lookup returns CDR1 SNHLY and CDR2 FYNNEI. Here the CDR3 reads CASSEVRQGAAEAFF. The CDR3 DNA follows: TGTGCCAGCAGTGAAGTTCGTCAGGGGGCTGCTGAAGCTTTCTTT.

V and J are TRBV6-1 and TRBJ2-5, with 10 nucleotides matching TRBD2. V gave up 3 bases and J gave up 5 bases; unmatched junction bases: 6. Germline V gene lookup returns CDR1 MNHNS and CDR2 SASEGT. The CDR3 runs 15 residues. The CDR3 region is CASSDLAGGWETQYF. The CDR3 DNA reads TGTGCCAGCAGTGACTTAGCGGGAGGATGGGAGACCCAGTACTTC.

V is TRBV30 and J is TRBJ2-1, with D possibly being TRBD2 (6 bases). The CDR3 is made up of 13 amino acids. Trimming stripped 1 base from V and 9 bases from J, with 13 bases between. In germline, CDR1 is GTSNPN, CDR2 SVGIG (reference sequence). The CDR3 reads CAWSADAGSEQFF. In nucleotides, the CDR3 is TGTGCCTGGAGTGCCGACGCGGGGAGTGAGCAGTTCTTC.

This chain links TRBV7-9 with TRBJ1-1; D not resolved. Trimming cost V 3 bases and J 3 bases, with 11 bases left between them. The CDR3 runs 14 residues. The germline V gene has CDR1 SEHNR and CDR2 FQNEAQ (reference sequence). The CDR3: CASSFSQRYTEAFF. CDR3 nucleotide sequence: TGTGCCAGCAGCTTCTCCCAAAGATACACTGAAGCTTTCTTT. Drawing the rest from reference TRBV7-9 and TRBJ1-1, the complete variable domain is DTGVSQNPRHKITKRGQNVTFRCDPISEHNRLYWYRQTLGQGPEFLTYFQNEAQLEKSRLLSDRFSAERPKGSFSTLEIQRTEQGDSAMYLCASSFSQRYTEAFFGQGTRLTVV.

This chain connects TRBV4-1 to TRBJ2-7; TRBD2 is a possible D gene (5 bases). Germline values: CDR1 MGHRA, CDR2 YSYEKL. V shed 4 bases and J shed 4 bases, with 14 bases lying between them. The CDR3 sequence is 14 residues long. The chain's CDR3 is CASSRTPLGYEQYF. The DNA for the CDR3 is TGCGCCAGCAGCCGGACTCCCTTGGGGTACGAGCAGTACTTC.

The chain is built from TRBV10-1 and TRBJ2-1, with TRBD1 identical over 8 bases. From germline, CDR1 is WNHNN and CDR2 SYGVQD (reference sequence). This CDR3 spans 15 amino acids. With V trimmed by 5 bases and J by 0 bases, 3 bases remained unmatched. The CDR3 DNA is TGCGCCAGCAGTAGGGACAGGAGCTCCTACAATGAGCAGTTCTTC. Its protein is CASSRDRSSYNEQFF.

The chain combines TRBV2 with TRBJ2-1, with a possible D match to TRBD2 (5 bases). V lost 6 bases to trimming and J lost 9 bases, with 9 bases between them. In germline, CDR1 is SNHLY, CDR2 FYNNEI. The CDR3 extends over 11 amino acids. Here the CDR3 DNA reads TGTGCCAGCAGGGACTTGGGTGAGCAGTTCTTC. Protein product: CASRDLGEQFF.

This clone was recorded once. The V gene is TRBV6-6, the J gene TRBJ2-6, with D unresolved. The ends were cut back, 8 bases at V and 0 bases at J, with 5 bases in the middle. The CDR3 has 13 residues. In germline, CDR1 is MNHNY, CDR2 SVGAGI (reference sequence). The CDR3 region has the DNA TGTGCCAGCCTTTCCTCTGGGGCCAACGTCCTGACTTTC. Translation gives CASLSSGANVLTF.

J is TRBJ1-4 and V is TRBV7-9; D is unresolved. The CDR3 contains 15 residues. V dropped 8 bases and J dropped 0 bases, with 13 bases sitting between them. The germline V gene has CDR1 SEHNR and CDR2 FQNEAQ (reference sequence). Written as DNA, the CDR3 is TGTGCCAGCGGTGCGAACGTTGCAACTAATGAAAAACTGTTTTTT. Translating gives CASGANVATNEKLFF.

The rearrangement joins TRBV11-2 to TRBJ2-7; D is unresolved. Trimming removed 2 bases at V and 4 bases at J, with 9 bases between. CDR1 is SGHAT and CDR2 is FQNNGV in the germline V gene. The CDR3 length is 13 residues. The CDR3 spells CASSLQLSYEQYF. In DNA, the CDR3 is TGTGCCAGCAGCTTACAACTTTCTTACGAGCAGTACTTC.

This chain uses TRBV11-2 with TRBJ2-1; D is perhaps TRBD2 (5 bases). The CDR3 is made up of 12 amino acids. CDR1 is SGHAT, CDR2 FQNNGV, per germline. Deletions cut 1 base from V and 9 bases from J, with 7 bases between. The CDR3 here is CASSLGGSEQFF. CDR3 coding DNA: TGTGCCAGCAGCTTAGGAGGGAGTGAGCAGTTCTTC.

The chain employs TRBV19 and TRBJ1-1; 7 bases match TRBD1. From germline, CDR1 is LNHDA and CDR2 SQIVND (reference sequence). The CDR3 contains 12 residues. The V segment lost 6 bases and the J segment 5 bases; nucleotides outside the gene matches: 3. The CDR3 loop reads CASRQGSTEAFF. The CDR3 coding sequence is TGTGCCAGTAGACAGGGGAGTACTGAAGCTTTCTTT.